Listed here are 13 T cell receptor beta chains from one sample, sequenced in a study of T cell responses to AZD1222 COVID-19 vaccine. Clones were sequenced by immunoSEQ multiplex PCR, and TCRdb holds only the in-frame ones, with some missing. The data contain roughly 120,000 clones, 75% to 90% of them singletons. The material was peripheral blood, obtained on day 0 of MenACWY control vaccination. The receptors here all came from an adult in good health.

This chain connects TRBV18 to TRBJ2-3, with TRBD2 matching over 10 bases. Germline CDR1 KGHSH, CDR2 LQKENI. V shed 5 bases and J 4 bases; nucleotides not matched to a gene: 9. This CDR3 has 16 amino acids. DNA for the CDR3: TGTGCCAGCTCAGCTCCTAGCGGGGGCGGCGCAGATACGCAGTATTTT. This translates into CASSAPSGGGADTQYF.

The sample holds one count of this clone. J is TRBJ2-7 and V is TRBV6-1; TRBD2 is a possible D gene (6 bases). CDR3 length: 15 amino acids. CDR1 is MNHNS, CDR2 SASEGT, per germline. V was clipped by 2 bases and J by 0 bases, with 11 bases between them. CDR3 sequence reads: CASSERDSGSYEQYF. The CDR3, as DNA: TGTGCCAGCAGTGAAAGGGATAGCGGCTCCTACGAGCAGTACTTC.

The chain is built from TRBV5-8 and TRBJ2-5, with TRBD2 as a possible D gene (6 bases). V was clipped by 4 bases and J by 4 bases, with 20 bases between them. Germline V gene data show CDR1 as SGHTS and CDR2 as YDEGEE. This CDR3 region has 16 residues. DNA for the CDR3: TGTGCCAGCAGCCCCGCCAAAGGGCCGCGGGGAGAGACCCAGTACTTC. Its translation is CASSPAKGPRGETQYF.

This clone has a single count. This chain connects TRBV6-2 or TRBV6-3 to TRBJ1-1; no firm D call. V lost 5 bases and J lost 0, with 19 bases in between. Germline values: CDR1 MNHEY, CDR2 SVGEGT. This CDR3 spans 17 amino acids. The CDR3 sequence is CASSALKISSMNTEAFF. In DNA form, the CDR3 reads TGTGCCAGCAGTGCGCTCAAAATATCCTCGATGAACACTGAAGCTTTCTTT.

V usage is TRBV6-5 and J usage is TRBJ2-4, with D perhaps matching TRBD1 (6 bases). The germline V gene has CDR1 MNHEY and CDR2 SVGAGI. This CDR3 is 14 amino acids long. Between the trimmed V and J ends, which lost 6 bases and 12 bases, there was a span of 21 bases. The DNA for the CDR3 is TGTGCCAGCAGGCCCGGGACACACTTAGTTCATCAGTACTTC. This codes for CASRPGTHLVHQYF.

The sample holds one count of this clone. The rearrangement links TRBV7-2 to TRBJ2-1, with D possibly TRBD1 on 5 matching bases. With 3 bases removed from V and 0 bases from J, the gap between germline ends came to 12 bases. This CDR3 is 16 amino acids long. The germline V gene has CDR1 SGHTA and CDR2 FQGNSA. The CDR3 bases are TGTGCCAGCAGCTTTGGGGCCGTGAGCTCCTACAATGAGCAGTTCTTC. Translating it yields CASSFGAVSSYNEQFF.

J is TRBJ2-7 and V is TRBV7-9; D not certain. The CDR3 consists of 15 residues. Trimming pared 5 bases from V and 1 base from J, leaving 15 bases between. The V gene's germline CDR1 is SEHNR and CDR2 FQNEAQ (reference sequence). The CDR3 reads CASSLDQTPSYEQYF. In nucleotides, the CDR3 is TGTGCCAGCAGCCTGGACCAGACCCCGTCCTACGAGCAGTACTTC.

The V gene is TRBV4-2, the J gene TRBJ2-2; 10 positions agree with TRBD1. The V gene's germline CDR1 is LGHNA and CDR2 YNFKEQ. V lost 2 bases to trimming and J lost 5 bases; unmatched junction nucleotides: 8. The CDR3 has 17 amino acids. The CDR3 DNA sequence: TGTGCCAGCAGCCAAACACCCGGGACAGGGGATACCGGGGAGCTGTTTTTT. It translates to CASSQTPGTGDTGELFF.

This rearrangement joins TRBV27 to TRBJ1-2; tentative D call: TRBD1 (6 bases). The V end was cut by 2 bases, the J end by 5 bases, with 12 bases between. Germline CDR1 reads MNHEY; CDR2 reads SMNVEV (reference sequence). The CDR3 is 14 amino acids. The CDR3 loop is CASSLTGQGYGYTF. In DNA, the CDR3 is TGTGCCAGCAGTTTAACCGGCCAGGGGTATGGCTACACCTTC.

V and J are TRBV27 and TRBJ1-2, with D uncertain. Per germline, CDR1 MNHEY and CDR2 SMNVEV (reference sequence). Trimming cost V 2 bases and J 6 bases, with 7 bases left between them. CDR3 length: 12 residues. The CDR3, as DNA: TGTGCCAGCAGTTTAAAGGGAAATGGCTACACCTTC. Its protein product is CASSLKGNGYTF.

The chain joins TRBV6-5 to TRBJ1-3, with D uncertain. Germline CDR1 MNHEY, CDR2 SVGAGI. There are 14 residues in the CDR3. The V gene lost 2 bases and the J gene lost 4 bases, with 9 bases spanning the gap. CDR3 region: CASSYRQIGNTIYF. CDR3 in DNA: TGTGCCAGCAGTTACCGGCAAATAGGAAACACCATATATTTT.

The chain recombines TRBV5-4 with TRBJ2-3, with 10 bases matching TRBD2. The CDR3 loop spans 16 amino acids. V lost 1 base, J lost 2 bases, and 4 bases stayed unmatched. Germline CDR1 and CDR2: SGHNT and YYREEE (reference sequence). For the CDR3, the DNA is TGTGCCAGCAGCTTGCGGCTAGCGGGGGTCACAGATACGCAGTATTTT. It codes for CASSLRLAGVTDTQYF.

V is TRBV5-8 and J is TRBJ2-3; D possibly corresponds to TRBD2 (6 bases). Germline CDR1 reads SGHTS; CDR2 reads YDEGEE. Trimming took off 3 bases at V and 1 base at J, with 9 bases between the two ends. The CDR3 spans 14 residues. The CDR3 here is CASSYPGGTDTQYF. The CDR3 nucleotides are TGTGCCAGCAGCTACCCGGGGGGCACAGATACGCAGTATTTT.